These 15 T cell receptor beta chains share one sample of origin, sequenced in a study of T cell responses to AZD1222 COVID-19 vaccine. TCRdb's table, derived via immunoSEQ multiplex PCR, lists solely in-frame clones and lacks some. The sample shows about 150,000 clones, about 94% of them seen only once. The sequenced sample was peripheral blood, obtained 28 days after the second AZD1222 dose. Receptor source: an adult who received the AZD1222 COVID-19 vaccine.

The chain joins TRBV6-2 or TRBV6-3 to TRBJ1-2, with 7 bases fitting TRBD1. V shed 6 bases and J 0 bases; nucleotides not matched to a gene: 10. The CDR3 sequence is 16 residues long. Germline V gene lookup returns CDR1 MNHEY and CDR2 SVGEGT. The CDR3 region has the DNA TGTGCCAGCAGCCGGGGACAGAATCGAGCTAACTATGGCTACACCTTC. This gives the protein CASSRGQNRANYGYTF.

This rearrangement joins TRBV20-1 to TRBJ2-7; maybe TRBD1 (6 bases). CDR1 and CDR2 (germline): DFQATT, SNEGSKA (reference sequence). V shed 7 bases and J shed 7 bases, with 14 bases lying between them. The CDR3 totals 11 residues. The CDR3 loop is CSVTGIEEQYF. CDR3 nucleotides: TGCAGTGTGACAGGAATCGAAGAGCAGTACTTC.

This clone was detected a few times. The CDR3 here is CASSTQPTRVEAFF. CDR3 DNA sequence: TGTGCCAGCAGCACCCAACCAACCAGGGTTGAAGCTTTCTTT. The rearrangement links TRBV11-2 to TRBJ1-1; possible D gene TRBD1, 5 bases. V shed 5 bases and J shed 7 bases, with 17 bases lying between them. Germline CDR1 reads SGHAT; CDR2 reads FQNNGV. CDR3 size: 14 residues.

This clone was detected only once. The chain employs TRBV7-2 and TRBJ2-7; D gene ambiguous. Trimming removed 5 bases at V and 2 bases at J, with 7 bases between. The CDR3 extends over 12 amino acids. Germline V gives CDR1 SGHTA, CDR2 FQGNSA. DNA of the CDR3: TGTGCCAGCAGCCTTAACCCCTACGAGCAGTACTTC. Translation: CASSLNPYEQYF.

The chain has TRBV28 and TRBJ2-7; no reliable D call. Germline V gene lookup returns CDR1 MDHEN and CDR2 SYDVKM. The CDR3 loop spans 15 amino acids. V was shortened by 3 bases and J by 2 bases, with 14 bases between the two germline ends. Here the CDR3 reads CASSFQVSPTYEQYF. DNA of the CDR3: TGTGCCAGCAGTTTCCAAGTATCTCCGACCTACGAGCAGTACTTC. The whole variable domain, filled in from reference TRBV28 and TRBJ2-7, reads DVKVTQSSRYLVKRTGEKVFLECVQDMDHENMFWYRQDPGLGLRLIYFSYDVKMKEKGDIPEGYSVSREKKERFSLILESASTNQTSMYLCASSFQVSPTYEQYFGPGTRLTVT.

The J gene is TRBJ1-2, the V gene TRBV19, with no clear D. Germline-derived CDR1 and CDR2 are LNHDA and SQIVND (reference sequence). V lost 1 base and J 1 base, leaving 4 bases between the germline ends. The CDR3 is 13 residues long. CDR3 nucleotides: TGTGCCAGTAGTATAGGCAATAACTATGGCTACACCTTC. Translated: CASSIGNNYGYTF.

The chain couples TRBV7-9 to TRBJ2-7; D is unresolved. Trimming took 5 bases from V and 2 from J, leaving 10 bases between them. CDR3 length: 13 amino acids. Germline CDR1 and CDR2: SEHNR and FQNEAQ (reference sequence). CDR3 region: CASSPPATYEQYF. The CDR3 DNA is TGTGCCAGCAGCCCACCGGCTACCTACGAGCAGTACTTC.

The V call is TRBV5-1, the J call TRBJ2-7; D possibly corresponds to TRBD2 (5 bases). V was clipped by 3 bases and J by 7 bases, with 17 bases between them. This CDR3 comprises 14 residues. Germline V lookup: CDR1 SGHRS, CDR2 YFSETQ. CDR3 in DNA: TGCGCCAGCAGCTCCGTAGGAACCCCGGGAGAGCAGTACTTC. As protein: CASSSVGTPGEQYF. The whole variable domain, filled in from reference TRBV5-1 and TRBJ2-7, reads KAGVTQTPRYLIKTRGQQVTLSCSPISGHRSVSWYQQTPGQGLQFLFEYFSETQRNKGNFPGRFSGRQFSNSRSEMNVSTLELGDSALYLCASSSVGTPGEQYFGPGTRLTVT.

This chain joins TRBV28 and TRBJ1-4; D call uncertain. Germline values: CDR1 MDHEN, CDR2 SYDVKM. The CDR3 is made up of 15 amino acids. V lost 4 bases, J lost 3 bases, and 12 bases lay in between. CDR3 DNA: TGTGCCAGCAGTTCGGCGCGGTCCTCTAATGAAAAACTGTTTTTT. This sequence encodes CASSSARSSNEKLFF.

The chain has TRBV4-3 and TRBJ2-3; 11 bases are shared with TRBD2. V lost 1 base to trimming and J lost 3 bases; unmatched junction nucleotides: 6. Germline V lookup: CDR1 LGHNA, CDR2 YSLEER. The CDR3 is 17 amino acids. CDR3 coding DNA: TGCGCCAGCAGCCAAGTCCCTAGCGGGGGGAAAACAGATACGCAGTATTTT. It yields the protein CASSQVPSGGKTDTQYF.

The chain employs TRBV9 and TRBJ1-4; 7 nucleotides line up with TRBD1. CDR1 SGDLS and CDR2 YYNGEE come from the germline V gene. J lost 7 bases, V lost 4 bases, and 19 bases had no gene match. The CDR3 is 18 residues long. This chain's CDR3 is CASSPSGGGGNHREKLFF. DNA of the CDR3: TGTGCCAGCAGCCCCTCAGGAGGAGGGGGCAATCATCGTGAAAAACTGTTTTTT.

The gene calls are TRBV18 and TRBJ2-5, with 8 bases matching TRBD2. Germline V gene lookup returns CDR1 KGHSH and CDR2 LQKENI. CDR3 size: 18 residues. The V gene end was trimmed by 3 bases and the J gene end by 0 bases; junction bases not matched to a gene: 12. For the CDR3, the DNA is TGTGCCAGCTCACCTACACCCACTAGCGGCCAGTACCAAGAGACCCAGTACTTC. Its translation is CASSPTPTSGQYQETQYF.

The chain combines TRBV12-3 or TRBV12-4 with TRBJ2-5; D remains unclear. Trimming removed 2 bases at V and 5 bases at J, with 3 bases between. This CDR3 spans 11 amino acids. CDR3 coding DNA: TGTGCCAGCAGTTTAAGGGAGACCCAGTACTTC. Translating gives CASSLRETQYF.

This rearrangement joins TRBV5-1 to TRBJ2-7, with TRBD2 matching over 9 bases. Trimming cost V 0 bases and J 6 bases; bases outside gene matches: 16. CDR3 length equals 18 residues. The germline V gene encodes CDR1 SGHRS and CDR2 YFSETQ. CDR3 region: CASSLGGGRASRGLEQYF. The CDR3 DNA is TGCGCCAGCAGCTTGGGGGGCGGGAGGGCCTCAAGAGGACTCGAGCAGTACTTC.

The rearrangement joins TRBV15 to TRBJ2-3; D may be TRBD1 (7 bases). Between the trimmed V and J ends, which lost 3 bases and 2 bases, there was a span of 12 bases. The CDR3 runs to 15 residues. Germline lookup yields CDR1 LNHNV and CDR2 YYDKDF (reference sequence). CDR3 coding DNA: TGTGCCACCAGCAGGCAGGGGGGTCCCACAGATACGCAGTATTTT. Its protein product is CATSRQGGPTDTQYF.